This T cell receptor beta chain was identified in a study of T cells in Graves' hyperthyroidism and ophthalmopathy. Study results and caveats: Before onset, ophthalmopathy was predicted by the model a median 6.5 months earlier. Most thyroid clonotypes expanded above 0.001 appeared in blood too.

The source material, RNA transcripts, was used to amplify TCR beta CDR3 regions. TCR CDR3 underwent first-round RT-PCR with the HTBI primer set. One entry per CDR3 protein results from TCRdb running MiXCR on the multiplex PCR reads. The profile shows fewer than 450,000 distinct CDR3 sequences, about a sixth of them singletons. Patients were excluded because of uncontrolled infection, other autoimmune disease, pregnancy or lactation. Clinicians diagnosed patients from clinical symptoms, serum thyroxine and TRAb, thyroid ultrasound and orbital computed tomography. Of note for this clonotype: Its antigen is still unknown.

Source material: blood. This sequence originates from a woman aged 25 to 39 with Graves' hyperthyroidism that later progressed to Graves' ophthalmopathy.

CDR3 nucleotides: TGCGCCAGCAGCTTGGCCGGGGGCGTCGATACGCAGTATTTT. Amino acids: CASSLAGGVDTQYF. This chain uses TRBV5-1 with TRBJ2-3; D is perhaps TRBD1 or TRBD2 (6 bases each). The CDR3 is made up of 14 amino acids. With 0 bases removed from V and 6 bases from J, the gap between germline ends came to 11 bases. In germline, CDR1 is SGHRS, CDR2 YFSETQ.